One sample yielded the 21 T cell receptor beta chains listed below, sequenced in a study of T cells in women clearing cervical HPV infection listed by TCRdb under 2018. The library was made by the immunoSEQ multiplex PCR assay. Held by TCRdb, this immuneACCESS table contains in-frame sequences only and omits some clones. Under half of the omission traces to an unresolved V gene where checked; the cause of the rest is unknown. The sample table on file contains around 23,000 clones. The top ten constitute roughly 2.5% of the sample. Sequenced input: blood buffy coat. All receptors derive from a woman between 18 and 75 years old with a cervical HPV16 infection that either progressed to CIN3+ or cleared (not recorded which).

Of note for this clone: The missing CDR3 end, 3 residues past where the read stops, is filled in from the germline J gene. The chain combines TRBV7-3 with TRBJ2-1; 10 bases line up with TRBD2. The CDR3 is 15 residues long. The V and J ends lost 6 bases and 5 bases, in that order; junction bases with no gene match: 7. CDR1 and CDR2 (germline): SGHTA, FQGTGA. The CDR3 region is CASSFPGLANNEQFF. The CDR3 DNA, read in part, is TGTGCCAGCAGTTTTCCGGGACTAGCGAACAATGAG.

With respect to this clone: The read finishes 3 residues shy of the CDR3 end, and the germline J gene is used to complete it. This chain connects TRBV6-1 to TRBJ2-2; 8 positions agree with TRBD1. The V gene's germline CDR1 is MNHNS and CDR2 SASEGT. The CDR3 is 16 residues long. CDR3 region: CASSETHDRGYEKLFF. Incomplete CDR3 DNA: TGTGCCAGCAGTGAGACCCACGACAGGGGTTATGAAAAG.

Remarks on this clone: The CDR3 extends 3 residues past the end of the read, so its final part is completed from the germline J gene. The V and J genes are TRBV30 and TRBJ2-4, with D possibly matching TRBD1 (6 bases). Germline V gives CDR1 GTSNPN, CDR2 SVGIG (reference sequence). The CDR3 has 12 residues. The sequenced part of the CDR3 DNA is TGTGCCTGGAGCTTACAGGGTTATGGT. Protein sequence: CAWSLQGYG. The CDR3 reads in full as CAWSLQGYGQYF.

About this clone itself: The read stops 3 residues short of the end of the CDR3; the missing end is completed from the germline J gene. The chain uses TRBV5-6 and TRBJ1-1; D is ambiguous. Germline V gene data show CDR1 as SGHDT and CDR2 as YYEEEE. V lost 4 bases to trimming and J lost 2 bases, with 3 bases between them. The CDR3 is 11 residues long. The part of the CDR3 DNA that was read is TGTGCCAGCAGCATAAACACTGAA. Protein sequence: CASSINTE. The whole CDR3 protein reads CASSINTEAFF.

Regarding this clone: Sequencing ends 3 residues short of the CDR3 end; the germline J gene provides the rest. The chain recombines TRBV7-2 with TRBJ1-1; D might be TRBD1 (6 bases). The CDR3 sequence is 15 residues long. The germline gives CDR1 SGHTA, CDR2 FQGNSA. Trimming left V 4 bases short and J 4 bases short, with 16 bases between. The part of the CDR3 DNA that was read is TGTGCCAGCAGCTCCCCTTGGAGGGGGGGCACTGAA. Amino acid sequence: CASSSPWRGGTE. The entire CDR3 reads CASSSPWRGGTEAFF.

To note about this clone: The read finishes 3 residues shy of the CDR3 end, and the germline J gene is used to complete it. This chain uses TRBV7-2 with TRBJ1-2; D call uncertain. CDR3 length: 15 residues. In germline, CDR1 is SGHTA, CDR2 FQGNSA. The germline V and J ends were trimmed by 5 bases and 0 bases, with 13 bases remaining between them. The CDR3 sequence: CASSGQLTANYGYTF. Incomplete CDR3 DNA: TGTGCCAGCAGCGGGCAACTTACAGCTAACTATGGC. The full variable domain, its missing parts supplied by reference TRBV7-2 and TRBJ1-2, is GAGVSQSPSNKVTEKGKDVELRCDPISGHTALYWYRQSLGQGLEFLIYFQGNSAPDKSGLPSDRFSAERTGGSVSTLTIQRTQQEDSAVYLCASSGQLTANYGYTFGSGTRLTVV.

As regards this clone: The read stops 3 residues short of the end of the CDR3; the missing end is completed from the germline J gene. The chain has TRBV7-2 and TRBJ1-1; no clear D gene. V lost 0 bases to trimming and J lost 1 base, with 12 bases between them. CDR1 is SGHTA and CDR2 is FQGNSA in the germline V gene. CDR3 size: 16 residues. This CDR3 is CASSLAFLSGNTEAFF. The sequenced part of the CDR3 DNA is TGTGCCAGCAGCTTAGCTTTTCTCAGTGGGAACACTGAA.

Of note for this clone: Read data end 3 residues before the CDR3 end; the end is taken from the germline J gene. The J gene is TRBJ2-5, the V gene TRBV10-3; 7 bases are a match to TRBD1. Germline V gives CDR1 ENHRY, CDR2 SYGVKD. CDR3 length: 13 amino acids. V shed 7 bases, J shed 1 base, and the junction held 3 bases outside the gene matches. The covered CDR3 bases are TGTGCCATCACTCGGACAGGCCAAGAGACC. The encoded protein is CAITRTGQET. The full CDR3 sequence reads CAITRTGQETQYF.

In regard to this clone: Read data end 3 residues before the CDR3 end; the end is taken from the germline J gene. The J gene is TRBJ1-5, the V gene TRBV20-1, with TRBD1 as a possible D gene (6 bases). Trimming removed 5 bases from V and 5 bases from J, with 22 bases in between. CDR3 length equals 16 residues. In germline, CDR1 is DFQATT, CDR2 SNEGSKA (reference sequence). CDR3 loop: CSAPPGEGGVDQPQHF. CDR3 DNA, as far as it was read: TGCAGTGCTCCCCCCGGGGAAGGGGGTGTCGATCAGCCC.

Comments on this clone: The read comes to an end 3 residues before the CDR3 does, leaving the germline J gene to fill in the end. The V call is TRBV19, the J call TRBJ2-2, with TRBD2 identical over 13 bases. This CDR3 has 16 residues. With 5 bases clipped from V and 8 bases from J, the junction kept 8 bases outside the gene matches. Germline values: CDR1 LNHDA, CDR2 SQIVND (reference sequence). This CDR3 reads CASSSQTSGRMGELFF. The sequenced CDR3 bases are TGTGCCAGTAGTTCCCAGACTAGCGGGAGGATGGGGGAG.

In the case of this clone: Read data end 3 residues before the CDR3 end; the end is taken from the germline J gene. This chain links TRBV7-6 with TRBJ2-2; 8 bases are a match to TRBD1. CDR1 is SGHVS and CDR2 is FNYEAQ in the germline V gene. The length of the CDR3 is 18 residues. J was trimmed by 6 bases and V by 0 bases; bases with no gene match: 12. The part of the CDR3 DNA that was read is TGTGCCAGCAGCTTAGCGAGTTTGGGGCAGGGGGCGTCCGGGGAG. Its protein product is CASSLASLGQGASGE. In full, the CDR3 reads CASSLASLGQGASGELFF.

The CDR3 DNA, read in part, is TGCGCCAGCAGTGAGAAGGGGGAAGGATACGAG. It encodes CASSEKGEGYE. In full, the CDR3 is CASSEKGEGYEQYF. V is TRBV10-2 and J is TRBJ2-7; TRBD1 is a possible D gene (6 bases). The sequence runs out 3 residues before the end of the CDR3; the remainder is reconstructed from the germline J gene. The CDR3 spans 14 residues. The germline V gene has CDR1 WSHSY and CDR2 SAAADI. The V end lost 2 bases, the J end lost 4 bases, and 12 bases lay between the germline ends.

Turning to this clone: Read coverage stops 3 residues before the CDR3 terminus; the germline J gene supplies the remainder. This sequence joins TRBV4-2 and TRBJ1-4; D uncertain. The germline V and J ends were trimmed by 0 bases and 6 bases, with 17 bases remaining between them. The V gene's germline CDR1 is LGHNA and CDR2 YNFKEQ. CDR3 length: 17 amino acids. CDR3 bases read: TGTGCCAGCAGCCAAGACCCCCCTGGTGCAGTGGATGAAAAA. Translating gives CASSQDPPGAVDEK. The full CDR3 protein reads CASSQDPPGAVDEKLFF.

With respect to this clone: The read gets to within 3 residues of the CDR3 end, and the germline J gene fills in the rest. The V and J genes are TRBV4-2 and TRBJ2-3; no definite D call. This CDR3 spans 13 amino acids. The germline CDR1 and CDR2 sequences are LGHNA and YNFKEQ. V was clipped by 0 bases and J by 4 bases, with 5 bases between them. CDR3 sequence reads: CASSQDSPDTQYF. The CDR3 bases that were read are TGTGCCAGCAGCCAAGACAGTCCAGATACG.

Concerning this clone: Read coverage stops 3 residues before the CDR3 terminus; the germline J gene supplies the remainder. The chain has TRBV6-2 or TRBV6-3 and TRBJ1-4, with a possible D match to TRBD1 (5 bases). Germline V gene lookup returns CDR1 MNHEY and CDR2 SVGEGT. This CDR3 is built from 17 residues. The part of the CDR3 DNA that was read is TGTGCCAGCAGTTACGCCGCGGGGGAATCCTATAATTCACCA. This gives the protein CASSYAAGESYNSP. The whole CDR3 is CASSYAAGESYNSPLFF.

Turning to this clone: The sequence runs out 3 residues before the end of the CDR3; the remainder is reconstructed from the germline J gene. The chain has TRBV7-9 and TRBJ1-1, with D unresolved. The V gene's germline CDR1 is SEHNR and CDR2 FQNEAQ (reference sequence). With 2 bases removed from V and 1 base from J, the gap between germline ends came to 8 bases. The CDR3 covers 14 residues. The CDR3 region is CASSLKRTNTEAFF. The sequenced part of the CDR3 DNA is TGTGCCAGCAGCTTAAAGCGGACGAACACTGAA.

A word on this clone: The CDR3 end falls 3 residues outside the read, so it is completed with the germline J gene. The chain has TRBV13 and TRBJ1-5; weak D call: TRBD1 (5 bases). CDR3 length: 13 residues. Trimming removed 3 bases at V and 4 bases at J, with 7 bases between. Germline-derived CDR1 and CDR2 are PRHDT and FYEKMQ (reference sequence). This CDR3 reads CASSFGGNQPQHF. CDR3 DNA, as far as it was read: TGTGCCAGCAGCTTCGGGGGAAATCAGCCC.

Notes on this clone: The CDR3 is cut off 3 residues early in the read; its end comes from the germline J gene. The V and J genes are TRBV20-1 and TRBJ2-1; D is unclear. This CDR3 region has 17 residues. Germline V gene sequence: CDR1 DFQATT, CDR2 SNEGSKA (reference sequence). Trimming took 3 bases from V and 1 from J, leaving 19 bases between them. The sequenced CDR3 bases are TGCAGTGCTAGCTTCCTAGATATACGGGTTTCCTACAATGAG. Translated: CSASFLDIRVSYNE. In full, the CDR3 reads CSASFLDIRVSYNEQFF.

The CDR3 DNA, read in part, is TGTGCCAGCAGCTTAGGGGGACGGGGGAATTCACCC. The encoded protein is CASSLGGRGNSP. The whole CDR3 protein reads CASSLGGRGNSPLHF. The chain couples TRBV7-2 to TRBJ1-6; a possible D gene is TRBD1 (5 bases). The read terminates 3 residues ahead of where the CDR3 ends, so the germline J gene completes it. Trimming took off 1 base at V and 7 bases at J, with 11 bases between the two ends. The V gene's germline CDR1 is SGHTA and CDR2 FQGNSA. The CDR3 extends over 15 amino acids.

The CDR3 is CASSPPTRARGGEKLFF. The covered CDR3 bases are TGTGCCAGCTCACCACCTACGAGGGCCCGGGGGGGTGAAAAG. V gene TRBV18 combines with J gene TRBJ2-2; 8 bases map to TRBD2. The read ends 3 residues shy of where the CDR3 ends; the end is completed using the germline J gene. CDR1 is KGHSH, CDR2 LQKENI, per germline. This CDR3 spans 17 amino acids.

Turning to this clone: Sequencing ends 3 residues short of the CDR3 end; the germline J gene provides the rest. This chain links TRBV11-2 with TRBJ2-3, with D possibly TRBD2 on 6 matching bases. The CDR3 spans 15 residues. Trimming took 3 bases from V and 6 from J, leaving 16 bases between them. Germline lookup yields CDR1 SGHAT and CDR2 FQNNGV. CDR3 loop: CASSLIGSRGDTQYF. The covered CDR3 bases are TGTGCCAGCAGCTTGATAGGGTCCCGGGGGGATACG.